A selection of T cell receptor beta chains follows, all from one sample in a study of identical twins. TCRdb analysed the 5' RACE reads with MiXCR anew, one entry per CDR3 protein. The table has approximately 1.8 million distinct CDR3 sequences, 25% to 35% seen once. Material for sequencing was cord blood. The receptor set was obtained from a newborn girl in good health. The CDR3 runs from the conserved cysteine through the conserved F or W. The size entry is marked missing in some rows and otherwise reads once, few, many or a size class.

clone_size v_call cdr3_aa
- TRBV12-3/TRBV12-4 CASSSQRDSYNEQYF
- TRBV29-1 CSATTGRNEQYF
- TRBV7-2 CASSSYTGATNEKLFF
few TRBV4-1 CASSQGILAGIYNEQFF
few TRBV6-1 CASSDQDRGPYGYTF
- TRBV5-5 CASSTRTSGGTYNEQFF
many TRBV28 CASSFVFQVVPTYEQYF
- TRBV4-2 CASSQGVGVTNEKLFF
- TRBV4-2 CASSQVAGGRQPQHF
few TRBV5-1 CASRLDSTLYGYTF
- TRBV12-3/TRBV12-4 CASSYLAGGATDTQYF
few TRBV4-1 CASSRVGLAGGLSYEQYF
- TRBV4-1 CASSQVPRGTGNYGYTF
few TRBV27 CASSLEGRGPQYF
- TRBV29-1 CSVDQFQGNTEAFF
few TRBV10-2 CASRLGLSRVPDTQYF
- TRBV12-3/TRBV12-4 CASSHRGPYSNQPQHF
- TRBV15 CATSREKDRYTEAFF
- TRBV30 CAWSVQPGLGNTIYF
- TRBV12-3/TRBV12-4 CASMRTRFTGELFF
few TRBV29-1 CSTRVEDNYGYTF
- TRBV10-3 CAISETGADTRYF
- TRBV9 CASSVATSGRGSTDTQYF
- TRBV2 CAARGGEYNEQFF
- TRBV7-2 CASSLIGAVSNQPQHF
- TRBV6-2/TRBV6-3 CASGDQRETQYF
- TRBV12-3/TRBV12-4 CASRFTGVSETQYF
few TRBV7-8 CASSLAKVLGEKLFF
- TRBV4-2 CASSQALAGGHNEQYF
few TRBV10-3 CAISADSSGYTF
- TRBV4-2 CASSHQFASGGDNEQYF
few TRBV6-5 CASGNPGSSYEQYF
- TRBV20-1 CSARAGSGSSEQYF
- TRBV6-6 CASSRIFGGQETQYF
- TRBV7-9 CASSRDFISTFF
- TRBV4-1 CASSQRAVNSPLHF
- TRBV6-1 CASKLPSGAYEQYF
few TRBV7-2 CASSLDRQNGYTF
- TRBV18 CASSPGGNEKLFF
- TRBV20-1 CSARAFTDLNSPLHF
few TRBV3-1 CASSQVRARGTTEAFF
- TRBV6-1 CASNGQGKIRGLYGYTF
- TRBV7-8 CASSFLAGPLDTQYF
few TRBV7-2 CASSPLPGTGETQYF
- TRBV10-3 CAIRGTGPTEAFF
- TRBV25-1 CASSEEASSYNEQYF
- TRBV20-1 CSARDLGQGAWEQFF